The text below deals with one T cell receptor beta chain. Reverse transcription of roughly 0.5 to 1 ug RNA used random hexamers. Across 54 Vbeta and 13 Jbeta, TCR beta CDR3 was amplified with immunoSEQ multiplex PCR. MiXCR was run by TCRdb on the immunoSEQ multiplex PCR reads, yielding one entry per CDR3 protein. The top ten hold roughly 0.1% of the sample, which has about 210,000 distinct CDR3 sequences, 95% seen once. Trimming stripped 1 base from V and 5 bases from J, with 14 bases between. The germline V gene has CDR1 SGHVS and CDR2 FQNEAQ. The CDR3 is made up of 15 amino acids. TCR beta from blood CD8+ and CD4+ T cells was sequenced. Purification of the CD8+ and CD4+ T cells relied on negative isolation, and TEMRA cells underwent FACS enrichment. The data originate from a study of CD8 T cells in Susac syndrome.

The rearrangement joins TRBV7-8 to TRBJ2-5; D might be TRBD2 (6 bases). This TCR came from a human donor with multiple sclerosis. The sequenced material came from CD4+ T cells from PBMCs. The CDR3 bases are TGTGCCAGCAGCTTAGAACCAAGTCGGGGGGAGACCCAGTACTTC. Protein sequence: CASSLEPSRGETQYF.